Shown below are 13 T cell receptor beta chains from a single sample sequenced in a study of beta chain features in type 1 diabetes (dated by TCRdb to 2016 to 2018). Library preparation was by the immunoSEQ multiplex PCR assay. All of the isolated RNA was reverse transcribed with the High Capacity cDNA Reverse Transcription Kit, so expressed TCRB transcripts were sequenced. Imported from immuneACCESS, the table was reduced by TCRdb to in-frame sequences with V and J called. These copies leave out some clones; in studies compared against another copy, an unresolved V gene accounts for under half, and the cause of the remainder is not known. The sample yields 900,000 or so clones; about a sixth were counted once. Jointly, the top ten make up roughly 0.025% of the sample. The sequenced material came from naive CD4+ T cells from blood. The cell subset or site label, as the study defines it: true naive CD4+ T cells. These receptors came from a young woman in good health.

The chain couples TRBV6-6 to TRBJ2-1, with D unclear. V was shortened by 4 bases and J by 8 bases, with 6 bases between the two germline ends. The CDR3 is 11 residues long. Germline V lookup: CDR1 MNHNY, CDR2 SVGAGI (reference sequence). The DNA of the CDR3 is TGTGCCAGCAGTTTTATCTATGAGCAGTTCTTC. It yields the protein CASSFIYEQFF.

This clone was found a few times. The chain recombines TRBV5-4 with TRBJ2-7; D call uncertain. The CDR3 consists of 13 residues. Looked up from germline, CDR1 is SGHNT and CDR2 is YYREEE (reference sequence). V shed 0 bases and J shed 1 base, with 5 bases lying between them. Written as DNA, the CDR3 is TGTGCCAGCAGCTTGGCGGCTTCCTACGAGCAGTACTTC. It yields the protein CASSLAASYEQYF.

The chain carries TRBV7-2 and TRBJ2-2, with no clear D. The CDR3 covers 13 residues. V was cut by 8 bases and J by 3 bases, with 10 bases left in between. The germline V gene has CDR1 SGHTA and CDR2 FQGNSA. CDR3: CASLPAYTGELFF. The CDR3 nucleotides are TGTGCCAGCCTCCCAGCGTACACCGGGGAGCTGTTTTTT.

This clone turned up a few times. J is TRBJ2-3 and V is TRBV7-8, with TRBD2 identical over 10 bases. CDR1 SGHVS and CDR2 FQNEAQ come from the germline V gene. The ends lost 4 bases at V and 5 bases at J; junction bases unmatched: 9. The CDR3 is 16 residues long. This CDR3 reads CASSSRLAGVLDTQYF. Written as DNA, the CDR3 is TGTGCCAGCAGCTCTCGCCTAGCGGGAGTTTTAGATACGCAGTATTTT.

This clone was found a few times. V is TRBV9 and J is TRBJ1-3; D uncertain. In germline, CDR1 is SGDLS, CDR2 YYNGEE. The V end was cut by 0 bases, the J end by 4 bases, with 11 bases between. The CDR3 has 15 amino acids. CDR3 DNA: TGTGCCAGCAGCGTAGCGGGAAGGTTCGGAAACACCATATATTTT. This codes for CASSVAGRFGNTIYF. Full variable domain (rest looked up from reference TRBV9 and TRBJ1-3): DSGVTQTPKHLITATGQRVTLRCSPRSGDLSVYWYQQSLDQGLQFLIQYYNGEERAKGNILERFSAQQFPDLHSELNLSSLELGDSALYFCASSVAGRFGNTIYFGEGSWLTVV.

This clone was seen a handful of times. The chain links TRBV29-1 to TRBJ2-7, with 10 bases that match TRBD1. The CDR3 is made up of 13 amino acids. The V and J ends lost 7 bases and 6 bases, in that order; junction bases with no gene match: 9. CDR1 is SQVTM and CDR2 is ANQGSEA in the germline V gene. CDR3 sequence (DNA): TGCAGCGCATTTGGGACAGGGGTTCTCGAGCAGTACTTC. Encoded protein: CSAFGTGVLEQYF.

The chain joins TRBV18 to TRBJ2-7; D is ambiguous. The CDR3 sequence is 16 residues long. The V end lost 2 bases, the J end lost 0 bases, and 14 bases lay between the germline ends. CDR1 and CDR2 (germline): KGHSH, LQKENI. The CDR3 reads CASSPAGWENSYEQYF. DNA of the CDR3: TGTGCCAGCTCACCAGCCGGTTGGGAAAACTCCTACGAGCAGTACTTC.

This clone was observed a few times. The sample holds other DNA sequences that translate to the same CDR3. The chain couples TRBV2 to TRBJ2-7, with 7 bases matching TRBD1. CDR3 length: 15 residues. J was trimmed by 4 bases and V by 2 bases; bases with no gene match: 8. Germline CDR1 reads SNHLY; CDR2 reads FYNNEI. The CDR3 region has the DNA TGTGCCAGCAGTGAAAGAGGGGACAGCCGTTACGAGCAGTACTTC. This translates into CASSERGDSRYEQYF.

The chain employs TRBV15 and TRBJ2-3, with a tentative D call TRBD1 (6 bases). Trimming stripped 5 bases from V and 5 bases from J, with 14 bases between. The CDR3 totals 14 residues. Germline values: CDR1 LNHNV, CDR2 YYDKDF (reference sequence). The DNA for the CDR3 is TGTGCCACCAGCCGGAACTCGGACAGAGATACGCAGTATTTT. This codes for CATSRNSDRDTQYF.

This chain connects TRBV20-1 to TRBJ1-2; D call uncertain. Germline CDR1 and CDR2: DFQATT and SNEGSKA (reference sequence). The V and J ends lost 6 bases and 3 bases respectively, with 8 bases between them. The CDR3 contains 11 residues. CDR3 loop: CSAERDYGYTF. In DNA form, the CDR3 reads TGCAGTGCGGAAAGGGACTATGGCTACACCTTC.

The chain is built from TRBV7-9 and TRBJ1-1; D may be TRBD1 (5 bases). CDR3 length equals 15 residues. The germline gives CDR1 SEHNR, CDR2 FQNEAQ (reference sequence). V lost 2 bases and J 4 bases, leaving 14 bases between the germline ends. The CDR3 spells CASSLQPNQGTEAFF. The CDR3 DNA is TGTGCCAGCAGCTTACAGCCGAATCAGGGCACTGAAGCTTTCTTT.

This rearrangement joins TRBV28 to TRBJ2-1; TRBD2 agrees at 9 bases. Trimming removed 2 bases from V and 2 bases from J; junction bases left unmatched: 7. This CDR3 is built from 17 residues. Germline CDR1 reads MDHEN; CDR2 reads SYDVKM. CDR3 protein: CASSLPGLALTYNEQFF. The CDR3, as DNA: TGTGCCAGCAGTTTACCCGGACTAGCGCTTACCTACAATGAGCAGTTCTTC.

V gene TRBV7-9 combines with J gene TRBJ2-1; D might be TRBD1 or TRBD2, each matching 6 bases. Trimming pared 3 bases from V and 13 bases from J, leaving 19 bases between. CDR1 is SEHNR, CDR2 FQNEAQ, per germline (reference sequence). This CDR3 region has 14 residues. Written as DNA, the CDR3 is TGTGCCAGCAGCTTCCCGACCCCCTCGGGGGCTCAGTTCTTC. This translates into CASSFPTPSGAQFF.